These T cell receptor beta chains were read from a single sample in a study of control samples from healthy donors and cancer patients. Assay: immunoSEQ multiplex PCR; the TCRdb copy retains only in-frame clones and omits some. The sample lists 90,000 to 130,000 clones; 70% to 90% were seen once. Material for sequencing was PBMCs. The origin of the receptors is a woman aged 60-75 years with lung cancer. CDR3s include the opening cysteine and the closing phenylalanine or tryptophan. The D gene is left open where the match is weak. Not all rows give a size; the values are once, few, many and, for expanded clones, a class.

V	size	J	D	DNA	CDR3
TRBV6-2/TRBV6-3	NA	TRBJ1-2	NA	TGTGCCAGCAGTGACCCGGGCAGCTACACCTTC	CASSDPGSYTF
TRBV11-3	NA	TRBJ2-7	NA	TGTGCCAGCAGCTTATCAATGAGGGGGGACGAGCAGTACTTC	CASSLSMRGDEQYF
TRBV19	NA	TRBJ1-1	TRBD1	TGTGCCAGTAGTATAGTAACGAGACAGGGGGCGCGAGCTTTCTTT	CASSIVTRQGARAFF
TRBV19	NA	TRBJ2-2	TRBD2	TGTGCCAGTAGGCCGGGACTAGCCACCCAGGGGGAGCTGTTTTTT	CASRPGLATQGELFF
TRBV4-2	NA	TRBJ2-1	NA	TGTGCCAGCAGCCAAGCCAGGTGGGAGAGGCGACAGGATGAGCAGTTCTTC	CASSQARWERRQDEQFF
TRBV2	NA	TRBJ1-2	NA	TGTGCCAGCAGTGGTGGTGACAGGCGCCCCGGTGGTGTCTATGGCTACACCTTC	CASSGGDRRPGGVYGYTF
TRBV9	NA	TRBJ1-4	NA	TGTGCCAGCAGCCAGGGGATAGGGACTAATGAAAAACTGTTTTTT	CASSQGIGTNEKLFF
TRBV7-9	few	TRBJ2-7	NA	TGTGCCAGCAGCCCCCCGGGACTTTTCTACGAGCAGTACTTC	CASSPPGLFYEQYF
TRBV27	NA	TRBJ1-1	TRBD1	TGTGCCAGCAGTACGACAGGGGTAATCTCTGAAGCTTTCTTT	CASSTTGVISEAFF
TRBV19	once	TRBJ1-1	NA	TGTGCCAGTAGTTTACCGATTCGGGCCTTTCGCCGTGGAGCTTTCTTT	CASSLPIRAFRRGAFF
TRBV5-1	NA	TRBJ1-5	NA	TGCGCCAGCAGCATAGGTCCCAATCAGCCCCAGCATTTT	CASSIGPNQPQHF
TRBV19	NA	TRBJ1-2	NA	TGTGCCAGTAGTATAGATCACAACTTGGACTATGGCTACACCTTC	CASSIDHNLDYGYTF
TRBV5-1	few	TRBJ1-2	NA	TGCGCCAGCAGTGTGGGGGGAACGGGCTATGGCTACACCTTC	CASSVGGTGYGYTF
TRBV25-1	NA	TRBJ2-2	TRBD1	TGTGCCAGCGGGAGGACAGGGAGCACCGGGGAGCTGTTTTTT	CASGRTGSTGELFF
TRBV6-1	once	TRBJ2-1	TRBD2	TGTGCCAGCAGTGAAACGCGTGCTGGACTAGCGGGGAAGAAGTACAATGAGCAGTTCTTC	CASSETRAGLAGKKYNEQFF
TRBV9	NA	TRBJ1-6	NA	TGTGCCAGCAGCGTACAGGGGTATAATTCACCCCTCCACTTT	CASSVQGYNSPLHF
TRBV7-9	NA	TRBJ1-3	TRBD1	TGTGCCAGCCCTGGGACAGGGTTTGGAAACACCATATATTTT	CASPGTGFGNTIYF
TRBV3-1/TRBV3-2	NA	TRBJ1-2	NA	TGTGCCAGCAGCCAATCTAACTATGGCTACACCTTC	CASSQSNYGYTF
TRBV24-1	NA	TRBJ2-3	NA	TGTGCCACCAGTGTGACAAGCACAGATACGCAGTATTTT	CATSVTSTDTQYF
TRBV3-1/TRBV3-2	NA	TRBJ2-2	NA	TGTGCCAGCAGTAGTTCAGGCAGGTCCGGGGAGCTGTTTTTT	CASSSSGRSGELFF
TRBV11-3	NA	TRBJ2-3	TRBD2	TGTGCCAGCAGCTTCAGAGACGGCGCGGGAGGGACAGATACGCAGTATTTT	CASSFRDGAGGTDTQYF
TRBV7-9	NA	TRBJ2-1	NA	TGTGCCAGCAGCTTAAAGGTCGTGGCGGGCGCCTACAATGAGCAGTTCTTC	CASSLKVVAGAYNEQFF
TRBV3-1/TRBV3-2	NA	TRBJ1-2	NA	TGTGCCAGCAGCCAAGAGGATCGGGCAGAATACACCTTC	CASSQEDRAEYTF
TRBV3-1/TRBV3-2	NA	TRBJ1-3	NA	TGTGCCAGCAGCCCGCGCGGACCATCGGCTGGAAACACCATATATTTT	CASSPRGPSAGNTIYF
TRBV4-3	once	TRBJ2-3	NA	TGCGCCAGCAGCCAAGATGGAGACGTAAGCACAGATACGCAGTATTTT	CASSQDGDVSTDTQYF
TRBV12-3/TRBV12-4	NA	TRBJ1-1	NA	TGTGCCAGCAGTTTGGGGCCGAACACTGAAGCTTTCTTT	CASSLGPNTEAFF
TRBV6-6	NA	TRBJ2-5	NA	TGTGCCAGCAACCAAGGGCTGGAGACCCAGTACTTC	CASNQGLETQYF